Here is one T cell receptor (beta chain) with its context. The sample belongs to a study of blood T cell repertoires in COVID-19. Overall study context: Samples came from the United States, Italy and Spain, spanning acute and convalescent COVID-19. T cells, B-cell-depleted T cells, or PBMCs provided the cDNA or gDNA that served as material.

The CDR3 has 15 amino acids. Germline-derived CDR1 and CDR2 are LGHNA and YNFKEQ. V lost 0 bases to trimming and J lost 6 bases; unmatched junction nucleotides: 8. As handled by the study authors: Researchers report that nucleated cell counts were estimated from reference gene primer amplification. Repertoires were generated with immunoSEQ multiplex PCR, while TCRdb's copy carries only in-frame clones and drops some. D and trimming come from the DNA, and the V and J calls and clone size come from that table. The data show more than 300,000 clones, more than 75% seen once. This sequence joins TRBV4-2 and TRBJ2-7; 7 nucleotides agree with TRBD2. The TCR originated in a woman aged 30 to 39 with COVID-19, enrolled during active disease. Sequenced material: peripheral blood. The CDR3 loop reads CASSQDGSGTAEQYF. In DNA form, the CDR3 reads TGTGCCAGCAGCCAAGATGGGAGCGGGACGGCCGAGCAGTACTTC.